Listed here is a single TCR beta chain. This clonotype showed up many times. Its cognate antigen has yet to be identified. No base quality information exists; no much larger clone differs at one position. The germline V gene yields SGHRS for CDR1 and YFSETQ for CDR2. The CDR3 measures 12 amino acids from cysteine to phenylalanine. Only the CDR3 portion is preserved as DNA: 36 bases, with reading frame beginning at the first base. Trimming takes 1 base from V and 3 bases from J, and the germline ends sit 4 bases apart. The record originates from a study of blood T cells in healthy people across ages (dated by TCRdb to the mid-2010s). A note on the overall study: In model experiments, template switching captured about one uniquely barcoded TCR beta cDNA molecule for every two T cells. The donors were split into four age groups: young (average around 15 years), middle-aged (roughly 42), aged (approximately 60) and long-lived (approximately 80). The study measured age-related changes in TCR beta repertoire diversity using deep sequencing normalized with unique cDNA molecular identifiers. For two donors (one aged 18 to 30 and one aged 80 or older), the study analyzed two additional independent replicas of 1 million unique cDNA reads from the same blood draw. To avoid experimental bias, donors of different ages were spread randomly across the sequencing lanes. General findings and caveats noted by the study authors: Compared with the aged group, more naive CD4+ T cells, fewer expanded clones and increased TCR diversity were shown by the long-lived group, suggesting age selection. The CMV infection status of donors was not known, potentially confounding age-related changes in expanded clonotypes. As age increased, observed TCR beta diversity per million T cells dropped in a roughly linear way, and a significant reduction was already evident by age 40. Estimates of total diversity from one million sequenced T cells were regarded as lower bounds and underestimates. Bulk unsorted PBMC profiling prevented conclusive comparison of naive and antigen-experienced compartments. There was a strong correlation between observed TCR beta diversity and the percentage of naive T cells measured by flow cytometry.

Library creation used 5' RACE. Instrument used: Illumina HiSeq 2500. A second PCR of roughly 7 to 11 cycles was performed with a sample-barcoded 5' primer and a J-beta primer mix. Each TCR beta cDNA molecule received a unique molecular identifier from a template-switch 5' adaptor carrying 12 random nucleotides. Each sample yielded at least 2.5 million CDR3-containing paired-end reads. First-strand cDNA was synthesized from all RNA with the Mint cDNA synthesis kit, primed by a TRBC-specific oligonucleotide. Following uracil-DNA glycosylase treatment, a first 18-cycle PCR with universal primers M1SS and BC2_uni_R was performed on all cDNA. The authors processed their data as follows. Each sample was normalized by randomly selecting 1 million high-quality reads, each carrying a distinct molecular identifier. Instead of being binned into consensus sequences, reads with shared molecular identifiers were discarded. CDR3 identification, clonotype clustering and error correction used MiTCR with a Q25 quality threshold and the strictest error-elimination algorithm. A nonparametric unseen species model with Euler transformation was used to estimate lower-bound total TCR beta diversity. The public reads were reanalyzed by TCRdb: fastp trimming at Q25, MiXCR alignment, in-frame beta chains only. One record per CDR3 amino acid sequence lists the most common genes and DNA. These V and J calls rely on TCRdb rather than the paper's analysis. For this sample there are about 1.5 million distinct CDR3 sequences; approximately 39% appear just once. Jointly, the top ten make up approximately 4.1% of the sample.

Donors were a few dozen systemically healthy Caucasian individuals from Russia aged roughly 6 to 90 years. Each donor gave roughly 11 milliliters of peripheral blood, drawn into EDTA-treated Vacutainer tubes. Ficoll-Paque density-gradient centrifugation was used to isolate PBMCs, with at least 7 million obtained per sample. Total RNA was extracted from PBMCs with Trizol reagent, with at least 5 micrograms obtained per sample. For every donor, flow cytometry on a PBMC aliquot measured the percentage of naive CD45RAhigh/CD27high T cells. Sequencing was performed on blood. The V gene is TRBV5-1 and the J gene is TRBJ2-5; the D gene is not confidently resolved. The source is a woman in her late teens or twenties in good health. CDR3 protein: CASSLTEETQYF. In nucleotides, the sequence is TGCGCCAGCAGCTTGACAGAAGAGACCCAGTACTTC.